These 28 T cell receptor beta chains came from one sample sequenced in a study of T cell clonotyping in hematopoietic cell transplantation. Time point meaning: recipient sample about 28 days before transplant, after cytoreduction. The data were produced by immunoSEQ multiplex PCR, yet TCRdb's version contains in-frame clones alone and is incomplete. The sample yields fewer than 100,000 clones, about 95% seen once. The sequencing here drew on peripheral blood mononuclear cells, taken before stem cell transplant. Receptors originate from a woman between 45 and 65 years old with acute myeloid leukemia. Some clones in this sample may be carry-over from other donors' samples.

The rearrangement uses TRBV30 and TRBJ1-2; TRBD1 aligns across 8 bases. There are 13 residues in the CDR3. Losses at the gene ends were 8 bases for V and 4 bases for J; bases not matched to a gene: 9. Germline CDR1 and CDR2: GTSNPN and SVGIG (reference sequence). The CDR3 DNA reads TGTGCCAGACTGGGACAGGAAGCCTATGGCTACACCTTC. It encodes CARLGQEAYGYTF. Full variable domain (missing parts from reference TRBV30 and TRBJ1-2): SQTIHQWPATLVQPVGSPLSLECTVEGTSNPNLYWYRQAAGRGLQLLFYSVGIGQISSEVPQNLSASRPQDRQFILSSKKLLLSDSGFYLCARLGQEAYGYTFGSGTRLTVV.

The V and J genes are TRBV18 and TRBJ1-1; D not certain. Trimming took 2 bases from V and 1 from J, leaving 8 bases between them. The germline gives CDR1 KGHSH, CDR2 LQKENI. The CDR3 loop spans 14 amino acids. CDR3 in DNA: TGTGCCAGCTCACCAGGCGGAGGGAACACTGAAGCTTTCTTT. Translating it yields CASSPGGGNTEAFF.

This CDR3 reads CSVGTGTLARGTEAFF. The CDR3 coding sequence is TGCAGCGTGGGGACCGGGACACTCGCAAGGGGAACTGAAGCTTTCTTT. This chain joins TRBV29-1 and TRBJ1-1, with a tentative D call TRBD1 (6 bases). Per germline, CDR1 SQVTM and CDR2 ANQGSEA. Trimming pared 6 bases from V and 5 bases from J, leaving 25 bases between. This CDR3 has 16 residues.

The CDR3 region is CASSLTGISPLHF. The CDR3, as DNA: TGTGCCAGCAGCTTGACAGGAATCTCACCCCTCCACTTT. The chain carries TRBV5-4 and TRBJ1-6, with a possible D match to TRBD1 (5 bases). The CDR3 has 13 amino acids. Germline CDR1 and CDR2: SGHNT and YYREEE (reference sequence). The V end lost 1 base, the J end lost 10 bases, and 9 bases lay between the germline ends.

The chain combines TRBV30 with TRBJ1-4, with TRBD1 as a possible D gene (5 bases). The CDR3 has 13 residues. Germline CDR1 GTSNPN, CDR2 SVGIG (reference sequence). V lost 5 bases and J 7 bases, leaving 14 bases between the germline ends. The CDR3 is CAWGDGVREKLFF. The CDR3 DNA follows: TGTGCCTGGGGGGACGGGGTCCGTGAAAAACTGTTTTTT.

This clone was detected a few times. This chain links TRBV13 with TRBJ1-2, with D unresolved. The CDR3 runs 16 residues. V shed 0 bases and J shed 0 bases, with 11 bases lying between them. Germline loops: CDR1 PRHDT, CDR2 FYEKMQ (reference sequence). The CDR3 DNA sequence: TGTGCCAGCAGCTTAGGATTAGGATACTCTAACTATGGCTACACCTTC. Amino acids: CASSLGLGYSNYGYTF. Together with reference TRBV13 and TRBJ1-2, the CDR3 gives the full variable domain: AAGVIQSPRHLIKEKRETATLKCYPIPRHDTVYWYQQGPGQDPQFLISFYEKMQSDKGSIPDRFSAQQFSDYHSELNMSSLELGDSALYFCASSLGLGYSNYGYTFGSGTRLTVV.

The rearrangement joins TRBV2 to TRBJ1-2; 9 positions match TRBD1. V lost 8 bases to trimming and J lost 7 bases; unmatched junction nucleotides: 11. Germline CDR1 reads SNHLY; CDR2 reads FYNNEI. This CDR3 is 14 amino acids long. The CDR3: CASARDRDLLGYTF. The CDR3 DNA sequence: TGTGCCAGCGCCCGGGACAGGGACCTTCTTGGCTACACCTTC.

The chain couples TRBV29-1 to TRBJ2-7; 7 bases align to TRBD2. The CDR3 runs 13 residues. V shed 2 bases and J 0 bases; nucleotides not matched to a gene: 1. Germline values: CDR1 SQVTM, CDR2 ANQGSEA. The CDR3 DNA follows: TGCAGCGTTGAAAGACTAGCCTCCTACGAGCAGTACTTC. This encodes CSVERLASYEQYF.

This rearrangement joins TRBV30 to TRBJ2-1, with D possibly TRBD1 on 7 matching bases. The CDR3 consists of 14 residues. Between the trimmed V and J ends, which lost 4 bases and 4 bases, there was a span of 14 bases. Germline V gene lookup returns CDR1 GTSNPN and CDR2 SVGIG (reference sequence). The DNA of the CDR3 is TGTGCCTGGACCCAGGGGGACTTTTACAATGAGCAGTTCTTC. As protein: CAWTQGDFYNEQFF.

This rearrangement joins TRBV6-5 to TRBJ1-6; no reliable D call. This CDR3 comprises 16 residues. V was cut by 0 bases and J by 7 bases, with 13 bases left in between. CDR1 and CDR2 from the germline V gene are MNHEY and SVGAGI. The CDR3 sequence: CASSYSSGRNNSPLHF. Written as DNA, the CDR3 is TGTGCCAGCAGTTACTCGAGTGGAAGAAACAATTCACCCCTCCACTTT.

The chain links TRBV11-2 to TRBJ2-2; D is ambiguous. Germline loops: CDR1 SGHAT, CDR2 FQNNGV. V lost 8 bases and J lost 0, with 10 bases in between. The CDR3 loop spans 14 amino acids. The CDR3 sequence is CASSRQANTGELFF. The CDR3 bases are TGTGCCAGCTCGAGGCAGGCGAACACCGGGGAGCTGTTTTTT.

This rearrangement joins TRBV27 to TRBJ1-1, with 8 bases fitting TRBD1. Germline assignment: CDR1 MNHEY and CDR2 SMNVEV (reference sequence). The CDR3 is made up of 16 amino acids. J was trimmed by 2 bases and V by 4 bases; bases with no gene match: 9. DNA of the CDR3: TGTGCCAGCAGTTCAAATCGGGACAGGCCTAACACTGAAGCTTTCTTT. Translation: CASSSNRDRPNTEAFF.

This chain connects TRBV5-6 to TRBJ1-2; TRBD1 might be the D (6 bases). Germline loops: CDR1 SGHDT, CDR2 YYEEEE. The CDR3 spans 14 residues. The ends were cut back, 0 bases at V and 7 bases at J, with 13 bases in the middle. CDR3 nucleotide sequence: TGTGCCAGCAGCTTGGGGACAGAACACCTTGGCTACACCTTC. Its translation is CASSLGTEHLGYTF.

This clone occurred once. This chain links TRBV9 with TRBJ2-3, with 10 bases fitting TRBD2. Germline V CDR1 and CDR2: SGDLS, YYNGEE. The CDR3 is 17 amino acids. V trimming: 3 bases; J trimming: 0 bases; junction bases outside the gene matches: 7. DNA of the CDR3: TGTGCCAGCAGCGCCTGGACTAGCGGACCTAGCACAGATACGCAGTATTTT. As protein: CASSAWTSGPSTDTQYF. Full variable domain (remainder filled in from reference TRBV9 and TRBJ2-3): DSGVTQTPKHLITATGQRVTLRCSPRSGDLSVYWYQQSLDQGLQFLIQYYNGEERAKGNILERFSAQQFPDLHSELNLSSLELGDSALYFCASSAWTSGPSTDTQYFGPGTRLTVL.

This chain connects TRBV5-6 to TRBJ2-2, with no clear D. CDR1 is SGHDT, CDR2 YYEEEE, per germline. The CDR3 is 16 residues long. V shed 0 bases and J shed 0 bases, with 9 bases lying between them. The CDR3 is CASSLVATSNTGELFF. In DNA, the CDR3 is TGTGCCAGCAGCTTGGTCGCGACGTCGAACACCGGGGAGCTGTTTTTT.

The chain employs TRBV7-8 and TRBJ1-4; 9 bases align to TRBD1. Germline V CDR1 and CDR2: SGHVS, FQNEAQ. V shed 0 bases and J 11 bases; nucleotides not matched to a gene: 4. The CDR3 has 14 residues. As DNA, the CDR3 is TGTGCCAGCAGCTTAGCGGGACAGGGAGGGAAACTGTTTTTT. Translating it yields CASSLAGQGGKLFF.

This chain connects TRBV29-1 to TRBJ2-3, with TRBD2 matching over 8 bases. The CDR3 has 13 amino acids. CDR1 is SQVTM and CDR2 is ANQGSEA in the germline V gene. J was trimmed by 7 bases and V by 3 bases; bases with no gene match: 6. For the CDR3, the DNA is TGCAGCGTTGAGTCGGGGGGGCAAAATACGCAGTATTTT. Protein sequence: CSVESGGQNTQYF.

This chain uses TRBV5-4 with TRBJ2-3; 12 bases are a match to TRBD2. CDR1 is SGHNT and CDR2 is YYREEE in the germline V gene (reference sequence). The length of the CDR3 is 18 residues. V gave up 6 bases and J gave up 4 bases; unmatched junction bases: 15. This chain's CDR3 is CASTRSVLGLAGSDTQYF. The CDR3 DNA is TGTGCCAGCACCAGATCTGTGCTTGGACTAGCGGGATCAGATACGCAGTATTTT.

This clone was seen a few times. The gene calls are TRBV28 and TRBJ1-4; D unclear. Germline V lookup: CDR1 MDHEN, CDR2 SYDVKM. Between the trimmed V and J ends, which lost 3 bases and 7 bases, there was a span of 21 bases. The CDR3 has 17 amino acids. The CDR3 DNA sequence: TGTGCCAGCAGTTTCGGCGGTGGCGGAGCGCGGGGTGAAAAACTGTTTTTT. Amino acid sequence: CASSFGGGGARGEKLFF.

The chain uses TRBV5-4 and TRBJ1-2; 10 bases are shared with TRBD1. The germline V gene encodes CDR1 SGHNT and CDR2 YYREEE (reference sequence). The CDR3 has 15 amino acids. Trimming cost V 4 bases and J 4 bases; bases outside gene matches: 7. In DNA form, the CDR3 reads TGTGCCAGCAGCACCGGACAGGGGGAGGGCTATGGCTACACCTTC. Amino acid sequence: CASSTGQGEGYGYTF.

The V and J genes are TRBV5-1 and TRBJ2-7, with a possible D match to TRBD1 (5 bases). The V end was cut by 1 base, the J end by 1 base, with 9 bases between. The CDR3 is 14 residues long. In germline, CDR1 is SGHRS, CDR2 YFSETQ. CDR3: CASSLRQGSYEQYF. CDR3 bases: TGCGCCAGCAGCTTGCGGCAGGGATCCTACGAGCAGTACTTC.

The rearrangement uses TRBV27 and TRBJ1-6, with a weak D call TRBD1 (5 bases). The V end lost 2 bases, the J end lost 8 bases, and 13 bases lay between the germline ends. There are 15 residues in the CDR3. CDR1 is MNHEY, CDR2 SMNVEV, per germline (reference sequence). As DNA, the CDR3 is TGTGCCAGCAGTTTAGGGCCAGGGCGCGATTCACCCCTCCACTTT. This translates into CASSLGPGRDSPLHF.

CDR3 DNA sequence: TGTGCCAGCAGCAGGGACAGGGTTGGCGGGGAGCTGTTTTTT. Protein product: CASSRDRVGGELFF. The V call is TRBV6-5, the J call TRBJ2-2; 9 positions agree with TRBD1. The CDR3 is made up of 14 amino acids. Germline assignment: CDR1 MNHEY and CDR2 SVGAGI. The junction had 6 bases not matched to a gene; V was cut back by 6 bases and J by 7 bases.

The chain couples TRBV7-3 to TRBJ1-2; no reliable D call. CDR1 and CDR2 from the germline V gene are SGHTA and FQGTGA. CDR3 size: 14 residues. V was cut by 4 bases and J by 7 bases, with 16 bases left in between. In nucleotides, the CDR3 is TGTGCCAGCAGCTCCGGGGAGGGATTCGGTGGCTACACCTTC. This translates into CASSSGEGFGGYTF.

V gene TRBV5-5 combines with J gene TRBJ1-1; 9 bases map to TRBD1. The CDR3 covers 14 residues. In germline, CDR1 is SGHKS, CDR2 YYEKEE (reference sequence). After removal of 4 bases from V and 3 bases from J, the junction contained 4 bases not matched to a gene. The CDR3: CASSPRQGDTEAFF. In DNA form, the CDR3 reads TGTGCCAGCAGCCCGAGACAGGGGGACACTGAAGCTTTCTTT.

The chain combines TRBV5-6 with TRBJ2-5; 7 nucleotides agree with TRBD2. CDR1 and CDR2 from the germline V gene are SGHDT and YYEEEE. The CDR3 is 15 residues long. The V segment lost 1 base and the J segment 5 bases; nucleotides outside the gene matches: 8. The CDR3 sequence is CASSLLRGSRETQYF. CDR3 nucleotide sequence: TGTGCCAGCAGCTTGCTTCGCGGGAGTAGGGAGACCCAGTACTTC.

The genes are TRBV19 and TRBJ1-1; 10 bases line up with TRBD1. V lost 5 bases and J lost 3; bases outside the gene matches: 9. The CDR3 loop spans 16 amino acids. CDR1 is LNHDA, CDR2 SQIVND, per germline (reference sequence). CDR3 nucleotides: TGTGCCAGTAGTTCCACGGGGGGACAGGGGTACACTGAAGCTTTCTTT. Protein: CASSSTGGQGYTEAFF.

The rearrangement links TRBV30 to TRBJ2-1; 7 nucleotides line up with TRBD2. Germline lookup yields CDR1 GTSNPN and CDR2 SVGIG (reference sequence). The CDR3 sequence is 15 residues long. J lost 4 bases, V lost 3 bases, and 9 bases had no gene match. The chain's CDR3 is CAWSARTRGYNEQFF. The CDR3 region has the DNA TGTGCCTGGAGCGCAAGGACTAGAGGTTACAATGAGCAGTTCTTC.